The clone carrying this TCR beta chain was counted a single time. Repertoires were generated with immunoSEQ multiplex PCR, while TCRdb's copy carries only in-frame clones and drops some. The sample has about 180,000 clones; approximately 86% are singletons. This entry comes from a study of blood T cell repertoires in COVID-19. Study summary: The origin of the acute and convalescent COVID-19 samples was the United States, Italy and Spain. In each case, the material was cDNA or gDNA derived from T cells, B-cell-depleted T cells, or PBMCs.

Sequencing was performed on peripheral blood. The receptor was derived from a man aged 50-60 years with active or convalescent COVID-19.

CDR3 sequence: CASSFGTGGDQPQHF. The CDR3 DNA reads TGTGCCAGCAGTTTCGGGACAGGGGGCGATCAGCCCCAGCATTTT. V gene TRBV27 combines with J gene TRBJ1-5, with 12 bases fitting TRBD1. Germline CDR1 reads MNHEY; CDR2 reads SMNVEV (reference sequence). The CDR3 loop spans 15 amino acids. Trimming at V came to 3 bases and at J to 5 bases, leaving 2 bases not matched to a gene.